This paragraph covers one TCR beta chain sequence. Its antigen is not identified. The data were taken from a study of human versus mouse CDR3 diversity and MHC coevolution. Study observations and caveats: Two of the three human donors had the lowest clonal inequality.

Sorting isolated naive CD4 T cells lacking CD45RO and expressing CD62L. CDR3 length: 14 residues. The germline CDR1 and CDR2 sequences are SGDLS and YYNGEE. V gave up 0 bases and J gave up 2 bases, with 8 bases separating them. Measured with immunoSEQ multiplex PCR; TCRdb has only the in-frame clones, and not every one. Seen here are tens of thousands of clones, around 94% observed once, and the top ten hold 15% to 20%. This sequence joins TRBV9 and TRBJ1-1; D may be TRBD1 (5 bases). Sequencing input: naive CD4+ T cells from blood. Subset defined: CD45RO-negative CD62L-positive naive CD4 T cells. This receptor was identified in a person in their sixties in good health. The CDR3 sequence: CASSVDRRNTEAFF. DNA of the CDR3: TGTGCCAGCAGCGTAGACAGGCGAAACACTGAAGCTTTCTTT.